The 18 T cell receptor beta chains in this list originate from one sample, sequenced in a study of tumor-infiltrating lymphocytes in localized non-small cell lung cancer. Assay used: immunoSEQ multiplex PCR; TCRdb lists only in-frame clones, some missing. This table holds 7,200 or so clones, around 60% found once. Source material: lung tumor tissue. The receptors come from a human donor with non-small cell lung cancer.

This chain links TRBV6-1 with TRBJ2-1; 9 bases fit TRBD2. The CDR3 runs to 14 residues. J lost 8 bases, V lost 6 bases, and 8 bases had no gene match. CDR1 is MNHNS, CDR2 SASEGT, per germline. The CDR3 is CASSSLAGLYEQFF. The CDR3 DNA reads as TGTGCCAGCAGCTCCCTAGCGGGGCTCTATGAGCAGTTCTTC.

The chain employs TRBV11-2 and TRBJ2-5; D could derive from TRBD1 or TRBD2 (5 bases each). The CDR3 covers 17 residues. V lost 0 bases and J 4 bases, leaving 18 bases between the germline ends. From germline, CDR1 is SGHAT and CDR2 FQNNGV. The CDR3 is CASSLDLVGQGRETQYF. DNA of the CDR3: TGTGCCAGCAGCTTAGATCTCGTCGGGCAGGGACGAGAGACCCAGTACTTC.

This clone was detected only a few times. V and J are TRBV30 and TRBJ2-1; D gene uncertain. With 4 bases removed from V and 10 bases from J, the gap between germline ends came to 14 bases. There are 12 residues in the CDR3. Germline CDR1 GTSNPN, CDR2 SVGIG (reference sequence). The CDR3 DNA reads TGTGCCTGGAAAAGGACGAATTTGGAGCAGTTCTTC. Amino acids: CAWKRTNLEQFF.

This clone was found a few times. The chain couples TRBV5-4 to TRBJ2-7; D gene unclear. CDR3 length: 17 amino acids. Per the germline V gene, CDR1 is SGHNT and CDR2 is YYREEE (reference sequence). The V end lost 4 bases, the J end lost 0 bases, and 20 bases lay between the germline ends. The CDR3 reads CASSDLKAGRSSYEQYF. CDR3 DNA: TGTGCCAGCAGCGATCTTAAAGCTGGGCGGAGCTCCTACGAGCAGTACTTC.

This chain connects TRBV2 to TRBJ2-5, with D possibly TRBD2 on 7 matching bases. CDR3 length: 16 amino acids. Germline loops: CDR1 SNHLY, CDR2 FYNNEI. V dropped 8 bases and J dropped 4 bases, with 23 bases sitting between them. The CDR3 DNA reads TGTGCCAGCGGGGGCGGGGGCCAACGTTTGGCAGAGACCCAGTACTTC. Translating it yields CASGGGGQRLAETQYF.

The chain uses TRBV7-2 and TRBJ2-1; the D gene is possibly TRBD2 (5 bases). Trimming left V 5 bases short and J 7 bases short, with 12 bases between. The CDR3 is 13 residues long. Germline V lookup: CDR1 SGHTA, CDR2 FQGNSA. The DNA for the CDR3 is TGTGCCAGCAGCCTTACGACGGGGAATGAGCAGTTCTTC. Translation gives CASSLTTGNEQFF. Looking up the rest from reference TRBV7-2 and TRBJ2-1 gives the full variable domain: GAGVSQSPSNKVTEKGKDVELRCDPISGHTALYWYRQSLGQGLEFLIYFQGNSAPDKSGLPSDRFSAERTGGSVSTLTIQRTQQEDSAVYLCASSLTTGNEQFFGPGTRLTVL.

This clone qualifies as medium-sized. This chain links TRBV6-1 with TRBJ1-2; the match to TRBD1 covers 9 bases. J lost 7 bases, V lost 3 bases, and 6 bases had no gene match. The CDR3 is made up of 14 amino acids. The germline V gene encodes CDR1 MNHNS and CDR2 SASEGT. The DNA for the CDR3 is TGTGCCAGCAGTGACACAGGGGGCTCGGGTGGCTACACCTTC. Residues: CASSDTGGSGGYTF.

The J gene is TRBJ2-7, the V gene TRBV18; 9 bases are shared with TRBD1. The CDR3 is 17 amino acids. The germline gives CDR1 KGHSH, CDR2 LQKENI. V lost 1 base and J lost 3; bases outside the gene matches: 10. Here the CDR3 reads CASSPRRGTGRNYEQYF. CDR3 bases: TGTGCCAGCTCACCACGGCGAGGGACAGGGCGGAACTACGAGCAGTACTTC. The full variable domain, its missing parts supplied by reference TRBV18 and TRBJ2-7, is NAGVMQNPRHLVRRRGQEARLRCSPMKGHSHVYWYRQLPEEGLKFMVYLQKENIIDESGMPKERFSAEFPKEGPSILRIQQVVRGDSAAYFCASSPRRGTGRNYEQYFGPGTRLTVT.

The V gene is TRBV5-6, the J gene TRBJ2-4, with a possible D match to TRBD2 (6 bases). Germline CDR1 and CDR2: SGHDT and YYEEEE. CDR3 length: 13 amino acids. The V end lost 4 bases, the J end lost 14 bases, and 19 bases lay between the germline ends. Here the CDR3 reads CASSRRDSEGKYF. The DNA for the CDR3 is TGTGCCAGCAGCCGGCGGGACTCCGAAGGGAAGTACTTC.

This clone was detected once. The V and J genes are TRBV28 and TRBJ2-7; D gene uncertain. The germline CDR1 and CDR2 sequences are MDHEN and SYDVKM. This CDR3 contains 14 residues. Trimming cost V 6 bases and J 2 bases, with 14 bases left between them. The CDR3 is CASSQERKPYEQYF. The CDR3 DNA is TGTGCCAGCAGCCAGGAGAGAAAGCCCTACGAGCAGTACTTC.

V gene TRBV6-6 combines with J gene TRBJ1-3; 8 nucleotides line up with TRBD1. Germline V gene lookup returns CDR1 MNHNY and CDR2 SVGAGI (reference sequence). This CDR3 is 15 amino acids long. V shed 5 bases and J 0 bases; nucleotides not matched to a gene: 3. The chain's CDR3 is CASSRGQGSGNTIYF. CDR3 coding DNA: TGTGCCAGCAGTCGAGGACAGGGCTCTGGAAACACCATATATTTT.

The V and J genes are TRBV7-2 and TRBJ1-2; D unresolved. This CDR3 spans 13 amino acids. Germline V gene sequence: CDR1 SGHTA, CDR2 FQGNSA. The V and J ends lost 5 bases and 7 bases respectively, with 14 bases between them. CDR3: CASSGGPVRGYTF. Written as DNA, the CDR3 is TGTGCCAGCAGCGGAGGTCCGGTACGTGGCTACACCTTC.

The rearrangement uses TRBV7-3 and TRBJ1-1, with TRBD1 matching over 7 bases. This CDR3 is 16 amino acids long. Trimming at V came to 5 bases and at J to 0 bases, leaving 9 bases not matched to a gene. Germline V gene lookup returns CDR1 SGHTA and CDR2 FQGTGA. CDR3 nucleotides: TGTGCCAGCAGCCGATCAGGGGGATCCATGAACACTGAAGCTTTCTTT. Its translation is CASSRSGGSMNTEAFF.

The V call is TRBV4-1, the J call TRBJ1-3; tentative D call: TRBD1 (6 bases). The V gene's germline CDR1 is MGHRA and CDR2 YSYEKL. The CDR3 runs 17 residues. Trimming pared 0 bases from V and 2 bases from J, leaving 14 bases between. CDR3 DNA: TGCGCCAGCAGCCAAGAAAGGGGGGGCCTAGCTGGAAACACCATATATTTT. As protein: CASSQERGGLAGNTIYF.

This clone appeared a single time. DNA of the CDR3: TGTGCCTGGAAACGGGTAGGAAACACCATATATTTT. Translating gives CAWKRVGNTIYF. This chain joins TRBV30 and TRBJ1-3; D remains unclear. Germline CDR1 GTSNPN, CDR2 SVGIG (reference sequence). The CDR3 runs to 12 residues. V lost 4 bases to trimming and J lost 4 bases, with 8 bases between them.

The chain joins TRBV6-1 to TRBJ1-1; 9 positions agree with TRBD1. This CDR3 contains 15 residues. V lost 7 bases and J lost 1; bases outside the gene matches: 7. CDR1 is MNHNS and CDR2 is SASEGT in the germline V gene. The CDR3 region has the DNA TGTGCCAGCAATCCGAGGGGACAGGGGAACACTGAAGCTTTCTTT. Translated, it gives CASNPRGQGNTEAFF.

The rearrangement links TRBV5-1 to TRBJ1-5; TRBD1 agrees at 7 bases. This CDR3 is 16 amino acids long. Germline loops: CDR1 SGHRS, CDR2 YFSETQ. The J segment lost 4 bases and the V segment lost 0 bases, leaving 7 bases of the junction unmatched. The CDR3 here is CASSLGDREGNQPQHF. DNA of the CDR3: TGCGCCAGCAGCTTGGGGGACAGAGAGGGTAATCAGCCCCAGCATTTT.

The chain is built from TRBV27 and TRBJ2-5, with a possible D match to TRBD1 (7 bases). V lost 2 bases and J lost 6, with 13 bases in between. In germline, CDR1 is MNHEY, CDR2 SMNVEV (reference sequence). This CDR3 is 14 amino acids long. The CDR3 nucleotides read TGTGCCAGCAGTTTAGAAGGGGGCGGGAAGACCCAGTACTTC. Its translation: CASSLEGGGKTQYF.